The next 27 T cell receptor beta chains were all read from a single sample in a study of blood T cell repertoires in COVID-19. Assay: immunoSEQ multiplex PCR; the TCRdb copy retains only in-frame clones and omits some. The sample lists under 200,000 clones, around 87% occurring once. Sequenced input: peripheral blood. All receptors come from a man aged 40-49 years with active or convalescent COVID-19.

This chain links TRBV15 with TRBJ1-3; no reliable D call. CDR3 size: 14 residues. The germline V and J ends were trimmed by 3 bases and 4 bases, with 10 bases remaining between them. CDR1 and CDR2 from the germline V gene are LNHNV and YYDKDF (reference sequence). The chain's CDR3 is CATSREAIGNTIYF. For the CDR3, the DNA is TGTGCCACCAGCAGGGAGGCTATCGGAAACACCATATATTTT.

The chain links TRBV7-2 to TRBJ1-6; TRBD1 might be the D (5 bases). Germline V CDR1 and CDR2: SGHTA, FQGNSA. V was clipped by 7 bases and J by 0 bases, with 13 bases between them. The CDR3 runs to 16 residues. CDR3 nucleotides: TGTGCCAGCACCGGAGGGGCGAGCTCCTATAATTCACCCCTCCACTTT. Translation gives CASTGGASSYNSPLHF.

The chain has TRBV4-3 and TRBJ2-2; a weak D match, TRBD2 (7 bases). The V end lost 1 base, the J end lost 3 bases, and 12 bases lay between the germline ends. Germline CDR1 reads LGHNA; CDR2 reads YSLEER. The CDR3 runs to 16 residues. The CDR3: CASSQGGGLDTGELFF. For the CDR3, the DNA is TGCGCCAGCAGCCAAGGCGGGGGCCTCGACACCGGGGAGCTGTTTTTT.

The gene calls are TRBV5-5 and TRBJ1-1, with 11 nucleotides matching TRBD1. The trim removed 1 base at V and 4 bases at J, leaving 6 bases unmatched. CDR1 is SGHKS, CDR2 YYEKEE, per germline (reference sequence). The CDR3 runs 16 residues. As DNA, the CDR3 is TGTGCCAGCAGCTTGCAGGACAGGGGGCGATCCACTGAAGCTTTCTTT. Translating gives CASSLQDRGRSTEAFF.

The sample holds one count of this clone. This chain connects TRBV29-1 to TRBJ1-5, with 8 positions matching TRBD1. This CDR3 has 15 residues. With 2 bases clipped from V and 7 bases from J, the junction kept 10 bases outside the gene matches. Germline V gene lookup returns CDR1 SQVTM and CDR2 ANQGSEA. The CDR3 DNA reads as TGCAGCGTTGAATTTAGGGACAGGTCGGGGCAGCCCCAGCATTTT. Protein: CSVEFRDRSGQPQHF.

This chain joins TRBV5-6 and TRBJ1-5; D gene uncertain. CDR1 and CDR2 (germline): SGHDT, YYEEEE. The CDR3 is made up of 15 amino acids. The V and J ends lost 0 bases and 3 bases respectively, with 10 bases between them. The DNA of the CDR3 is TGTGCCAGCAGCTTGGGATCGGGTAACAATCAGCCCCAGCATTTT. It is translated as CASSLGSGNNQPQHF.

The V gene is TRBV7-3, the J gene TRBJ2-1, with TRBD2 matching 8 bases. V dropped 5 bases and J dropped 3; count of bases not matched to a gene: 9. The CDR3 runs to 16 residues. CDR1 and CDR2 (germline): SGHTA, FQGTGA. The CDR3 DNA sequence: TGTGCCAGCAGCCTGACCACTAGCGGAGGCTACAATGAGCAGTTCTTC. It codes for CASSLTTSGGYNEQFF.

The CDR3 nucleotides are TGTGCCAGCAGCTTGGGGCAGGGCGCCTATAATTCACCCCTCCACTTT. Its protein product is CASSLGQGAYNSPLHF. This sequence joins TRBV5-8 and TRBJ1-6, with a weak D call TRBD1 (5 bases). Germline V gives CDR1 SGHTS, CDR2 YDEGEE. V gave up 0 bases and J gave up 2 bases, with 9 bases separating them. CDR3 length: 16 residues.

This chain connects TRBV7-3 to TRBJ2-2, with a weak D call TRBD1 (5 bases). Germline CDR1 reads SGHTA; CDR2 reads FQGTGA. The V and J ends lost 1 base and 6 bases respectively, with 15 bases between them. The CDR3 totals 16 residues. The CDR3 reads CASSLIPGLSSGELFF. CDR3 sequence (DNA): TGTGCCAGCAGCTTAATCCCAGGGTTAAGTTCCGGGGAGCTGTTTTTT. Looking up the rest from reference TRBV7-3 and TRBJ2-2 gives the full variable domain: GAGVSQTPSNKVTEKGKYVELRCDPISGHTALYWYRQSLGQGPEFLIYFQGTGAADDSGLPNDRFFAVRPEGSVSTLKIQRTERGDSAVYLCASSLIPGLSSGELFFGEGSRLTVL.

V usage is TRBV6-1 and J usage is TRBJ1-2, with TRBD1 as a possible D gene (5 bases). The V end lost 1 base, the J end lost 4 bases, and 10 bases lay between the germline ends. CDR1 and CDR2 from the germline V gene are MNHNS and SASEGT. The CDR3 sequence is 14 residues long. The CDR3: CASSEGGTPYGYTF. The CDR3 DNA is TGTGCCAGCAGTGAAGGCGGGACGCCCTATGGCTACACCTTC.

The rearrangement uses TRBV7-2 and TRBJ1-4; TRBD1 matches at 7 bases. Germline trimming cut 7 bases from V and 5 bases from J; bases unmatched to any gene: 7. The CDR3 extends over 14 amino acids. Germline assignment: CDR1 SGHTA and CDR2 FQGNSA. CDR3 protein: CASTKDRWNEKLFF. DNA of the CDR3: TGTGCCAGCACCAAGGACAGGTGGAATGAAAAACTGTTTTTT. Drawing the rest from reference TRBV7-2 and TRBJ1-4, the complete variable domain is GAGVSQSPSNKVTEKGKDVELRCDPISGHTALYWYRQSLGQGLEFLIYFQGNSAPDKSGLPSDRFSAERTGGSVSTLTIQRTQQEDSAVYLCASTKDRWNEKLFFGSGTQLSVL.

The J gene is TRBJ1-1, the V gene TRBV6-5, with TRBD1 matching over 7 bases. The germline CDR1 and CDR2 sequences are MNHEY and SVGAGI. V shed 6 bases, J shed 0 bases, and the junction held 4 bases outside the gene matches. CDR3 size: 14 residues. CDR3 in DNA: TGTGCCAGCAGCCAGGGGGTGATGAACACTGAAGCTTTCTTT. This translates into CASSQGVMNTEAFF.

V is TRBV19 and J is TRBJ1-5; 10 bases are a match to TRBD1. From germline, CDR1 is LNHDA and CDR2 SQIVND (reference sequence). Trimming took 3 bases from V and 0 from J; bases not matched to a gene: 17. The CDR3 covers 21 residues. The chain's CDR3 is CASSIRERRDRGLYSNQPQHF. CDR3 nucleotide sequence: TGTGCCAGTAGTATCAGAGAACGGCGGGACAGGGGTCTCTATAGCAATCAGCCCCAGCATTTT.

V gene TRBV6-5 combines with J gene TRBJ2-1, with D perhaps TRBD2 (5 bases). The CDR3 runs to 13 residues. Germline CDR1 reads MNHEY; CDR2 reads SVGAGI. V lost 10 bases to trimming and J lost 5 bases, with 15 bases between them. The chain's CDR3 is CATQGGLDNEQFF. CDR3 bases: TGTGCCACACAAGGAGGACTCGACAATGAGCAGTTCTTC.

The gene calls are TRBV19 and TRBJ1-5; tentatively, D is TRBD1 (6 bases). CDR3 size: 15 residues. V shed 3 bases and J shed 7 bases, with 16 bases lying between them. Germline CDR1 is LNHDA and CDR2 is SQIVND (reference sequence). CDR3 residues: CASSIGGGAGQPQHF. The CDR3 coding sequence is TGTGCCAGTAGTATCGGCGGGGGGGCCGGGCAGCCCCAGCATTTT.

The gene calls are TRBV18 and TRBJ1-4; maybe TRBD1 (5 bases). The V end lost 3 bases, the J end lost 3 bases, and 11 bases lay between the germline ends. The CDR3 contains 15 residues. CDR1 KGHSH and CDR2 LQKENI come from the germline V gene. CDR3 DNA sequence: TGTGCCAGCTCACCGCAGGGCGTAGCTAATGAAAAACTGTTTTTT. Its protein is CASSPQGVANEKLFF. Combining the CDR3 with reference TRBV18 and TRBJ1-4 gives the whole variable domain NAGVMQNPRHLVRRRGQEARLRCSPMKGHSHVYWYRQLPEEGLKFMVYLQKENIIDESGMPKERFSAEFPKEGPSILRIQQVVRGDSAAYFCASSPQGVANEKLFFGSGTQLSVL.

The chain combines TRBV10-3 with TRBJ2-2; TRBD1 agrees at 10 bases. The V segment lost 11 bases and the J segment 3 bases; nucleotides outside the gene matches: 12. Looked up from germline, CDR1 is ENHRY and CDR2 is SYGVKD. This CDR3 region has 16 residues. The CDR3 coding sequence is TGTGCCGTCCGTTTTCCGGGACAGGGGTACACCGGGGAGCTGTTTTTT. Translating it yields CAVRFPGQGYTGELFF.

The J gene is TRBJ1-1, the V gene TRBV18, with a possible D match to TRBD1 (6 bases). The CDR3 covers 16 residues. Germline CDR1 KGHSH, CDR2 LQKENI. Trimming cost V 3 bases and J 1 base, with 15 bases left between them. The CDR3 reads CASSPLQGTPNTEAFF. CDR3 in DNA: TGTGCCAGCTCACCGTTACAGGGAACGCCGAACACTGAAGCTTTCTTT.

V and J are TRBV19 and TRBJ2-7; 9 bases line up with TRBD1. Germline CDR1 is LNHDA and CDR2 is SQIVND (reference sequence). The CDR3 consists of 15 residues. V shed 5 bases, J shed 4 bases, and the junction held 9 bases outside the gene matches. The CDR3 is CASSSEPDRGYEQYF. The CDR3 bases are TGTGCCAGTAGTTCAGAGCCGGACAGGGGTTACGAGCAGTACTTC.

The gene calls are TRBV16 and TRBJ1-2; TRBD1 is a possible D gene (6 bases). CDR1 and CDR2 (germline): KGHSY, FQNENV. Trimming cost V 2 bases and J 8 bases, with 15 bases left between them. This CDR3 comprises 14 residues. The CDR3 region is CASSQRTVSVGYTF. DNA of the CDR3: TGTGCCAGCAGCCAAAGGACAGTGTCCGTGGGCTACACCTTC.

The DNA for the CDR3 is TGTGCCAGCAGCTTAACTCAACAGGGTAAGGACGAGCAGTACTTC. Protein sequence: CASSLTQQGKDEQYF. This chain uses TRBV7-9 with TRBJ2-7; perhaps TRBD1 as D (6 bases). Germline CDR1 reads SEHNR; CDR2 reads FQNEAQ (reference sequence). V was trimmed by 2 bases and J by 5 bases, leaving 16 bases between them. This CDR3 comprises 15 residues.

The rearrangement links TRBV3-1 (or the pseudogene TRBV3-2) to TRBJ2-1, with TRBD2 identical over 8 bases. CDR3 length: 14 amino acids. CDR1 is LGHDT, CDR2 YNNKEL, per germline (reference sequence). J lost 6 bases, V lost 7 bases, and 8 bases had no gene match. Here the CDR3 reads CASTVGGAVNEQFF. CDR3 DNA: TGTGCCAGCACGGTCGGGGGGGCGGTCAATGAGCAGTTCTTC.

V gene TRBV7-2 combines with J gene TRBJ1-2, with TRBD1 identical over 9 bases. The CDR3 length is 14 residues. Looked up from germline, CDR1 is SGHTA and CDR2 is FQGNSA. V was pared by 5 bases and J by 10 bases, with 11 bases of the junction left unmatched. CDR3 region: CASSPAPGTGIYTF. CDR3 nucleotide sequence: TGTGCCAGCAGCCCCGCACCTGGGACAGGGATCTACACCTTC.

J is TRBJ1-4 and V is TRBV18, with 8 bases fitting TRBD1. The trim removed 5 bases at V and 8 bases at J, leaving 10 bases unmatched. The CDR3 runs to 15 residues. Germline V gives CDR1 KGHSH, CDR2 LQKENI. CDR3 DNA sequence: TGTGCCAGCTCATTACCGGGACAGGTCCGGGAAAAACTGTTTTTT. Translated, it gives CASSLPGQVREKLFF.

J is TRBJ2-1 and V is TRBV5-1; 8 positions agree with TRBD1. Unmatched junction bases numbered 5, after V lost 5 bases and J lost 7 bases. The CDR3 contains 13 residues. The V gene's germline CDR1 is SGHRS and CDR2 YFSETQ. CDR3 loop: CASRLGTGNEQFF. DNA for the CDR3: TGCGCCAGCAGACTTGGGACAGGAAATGAGCAGTTCTTC.

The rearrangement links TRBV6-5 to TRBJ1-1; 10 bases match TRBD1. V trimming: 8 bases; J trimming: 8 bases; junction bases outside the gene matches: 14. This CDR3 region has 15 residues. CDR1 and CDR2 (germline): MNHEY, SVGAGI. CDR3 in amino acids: CASAYRRDRGSEAFF. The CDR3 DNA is TGTGCCAGCGCGTATAGGAGGGACAGGGGATCCGAAGCTTTCTTT.

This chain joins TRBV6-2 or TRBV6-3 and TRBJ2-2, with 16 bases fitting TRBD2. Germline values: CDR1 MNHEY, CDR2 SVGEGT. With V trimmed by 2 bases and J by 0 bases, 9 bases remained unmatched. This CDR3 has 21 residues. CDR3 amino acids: CASSYPRPGLAGGTNTGELFF. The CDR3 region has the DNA TGTGCCAGCAGTTACCCGCGGCCGGGACTAGCGGGGGGGACGAACACCGGGGAGCTGTTTTTT.